This TCR beta chain was captured by sequencing in a study of blood T cell repertoires in COVID-19 (dated by TCRdb to 2020 to 2022). Concerning the study at large: Collaborator samples came from the United States, Italy and Spain and covered acute and convalescent phases of COVID-19. The material from the prospective study consisted of cDNA or gDNA derived from T cells, B-cell-depleted T cells, or PBMCs. Subjects who had been exposed to COVID-19, were actively infected with it, or had recovered from it provided the deeply sampled blood TCRbeta repertoires that made up the dataset. Where available, HLA class I and class II types were obtained from metadata supplied by the sample provider rather than from assay-based typing. The repertoires were made available in a free public database intended to serve as a resource for research on the immune response to SARS-CoV-2. Samples were obtained from the ongoing ImmuneRACE study (first 160 participants) and from 950 to 1,500 subjects provided by 6 global collaborators. Sample metadata almost always included a de-identified subject ID, COVID-19 status, age in years and sex. Results and caveats for the whole study, not just this receptor: Clinical and demographic metadata were provided uncurated, with the amount varying by source and participant.

Taken from the germline V gene, the CDR1 and CDR2 loops are SGHTA and FQGTGA. Here V drops 6 bases and J drops 2 bases, and the junction holds 3 bases not matched to any gene. The CDR3 measures 14 amino acids from cysteine to phenylalanine. Only CDR3 DNA is held: 42 bases, read in frame from base 1. On this clone: The antigen it recognizes is unknown. No quality values exist for individual bases; no much larger clone is one base distant.

TCRbeta CDR3 regions were amplified from genomic DNA using the immunoSEQ Assay, a bias-controlled multiplex PCR. As for the authors' bioinformatics: Within the assay, amplification of reference gene primers was used to estimate how many nucleated cells each sample contained. To quantify the absolute abundance of each unique TCRbeta CDR3 rearrangement, sequence reads were collapsed and filtered. For each sample, productive Simpson clonality was calculated by taking the square root of Simpson's diversity index across productive rearrangements. TCRdb mirrors the immuneACCESS table, restricted to in-frame sequences. Some clones are absent from its copies; in checked studies, under half trace to an unresolved V gene, and the reason for the others is unknown. D and trimming were read from the DNA, whereas the V and J calls and clone size are those reported in that table. The sample yields about 38,000 clones; about 87% were counted once. Of the sample, approximately 25% is held by the ten largest clones.

The collaborating institutions used their own protocols to collect whole blood in K2EDTA tubes. For TCRbeta analysis, collaborators shipped samples in one of three forms: frozen whole blood, isolated PBMCs, or DNA extracted from either of those sample types. The V gene is TRBV7-3 and the J gene is TRBJ2-3; 9 bases in the junction line up with TRBD2. The clonotype was recovered from a man in his fifties with active or convalescent COVID-19. The sequenced material came from peripheral blood. The DNA sequence reads TGTGCCAGCAGTTCTAGCGGGGACACAGATACGCAGTATTTT. The resulting protein is CASSSSGDTDTQYF.